This T cell receptor (beta chain) was sequenced in a study of identical twins listed by TCRdb under 2016. As for the study more broadly: To test whether fetal clonotypes persist, this study deep-sequenced TCR alpha and beta repertoires from monozygotic twins, from unrelated adults of various ages, and from cord blood. Replicate twin experiments were performed at different times using different library preparation protocols to rule out contamination.

This clonotype was picked up a small number of times. Its target antigen remains unknown. Base qualities are not provided; no much larger clone lies one nucleotide away. From V the trimming removes 0 bases and from J it removes 6 bases, while the gene matches leave 8 bases of the junction unaccounted for. The germline V gene encodes CDR1 LGHNA and CDR2 YNFKEQ. The CDR3 runs 17 amino acids, cysteine and phenylalanine included. Only the CDR3 portion is preserved as DNA: 51 bases, with reading frame beginning at the first base. Library preparation used 5' RACE. This sample was sequenced with an Illumina HiSeq 2000. Template switching added a universal primer binding site, and the final cDNA carried a unique molecular identifier that allowed TCR cDNA molecules to be counted accurately. Specific primers in the conserved constant-segment region were used to synthesize first-strand cDNA for TCR alpha and beta chains. To control for contamination, every cDNA library carried two barcodes: a SMART-Mk sample barcode plus Illumina barcodes. TruSeq adapter sequences along with Illumina sample barcodes were introduced in two successive PCR steps. The Illumina HiSeq platform was used with custom primers to sequence TCR alpha and beta cDNA libraries. The source study handled its data this way. MiGEC processed the raw reads to extract unique molecular identifiers, while MiXCR was used to determine the CDR3 positions. For each individual, recombination models were inferred using an EM algorithm with the repgenHMM and IGoR tools. The tcR package in R was used for shared clonotype analysis, with sharing normalized by the product of cloneset sizes. To study raw recombination free of thymic and clonal selection effects, out-of-frame nonproductive sequences were analyzed. TCRdb trimmed public reads at Q25 via fastp, called clones via MiXCR and kept in-frame beta chains. When rows share a CDR3 protein, they turn into one entry using the most common DNA and genes. None of the V and J calls come from the authors' own analysis; TCRdb made them. This sample lists hundreds of thousands of distinct CDR3 sequences; about 20% were detected once. The ten largest make up about 4.3% of the sample.

Overall study outcomes, separate from this receptor: The excess sharing between twins in beta out-of-frame sequences was weaker because fewer shared sequences reduced the signal-to-noise ratio. Because the same donors could not be followed over many years, the conclusions relied on cross-sectional statistical analysis. Recombination models systematically underestimated out-of-frame TCR alpha sharing in monozygotic twins but agreed with sharing between unrelated individuals. Out-of-frame TCR alpha sequences shared between twins showed an excess of low generation-probability sequences compared with coincidental sharing between unrelated individuals. Zero-insertion analyses could be partly confounded by invariant T cells such as MAIT and iNKT, although diverse VJ usage argued against such confounding for most clonotypes. Fewer insertions were carried by abundant cord blood beta clonotypes, a similar but weaker trend appeared in young adult naive repertoires, and no such trend appeared in memory repertoires.

Only healthy Caucasian donors were included. Three pairs of female monozygotic twins, all aged roughly 18 to 30 years, made up the twin cohort. Peripheral blood mononuclear cells were the source from which RNA for the TCR libraries was isolated. The same data also went into a second study, on T cells expressing NK-cell markers. As the second paper documents: In sorted CD3+CD56+NKG2C+, CD3+CD56+NKG2C- and CD3+CD56-NKG2C+ T-cell subsets from eight or nine donors, TCR beta-chain repertoires were profiled. Among the eight sequenced donors, only one was HCMV-seronegative, while the other seven were HCMV-seropositive. To restrict sorting to alphabetaTCR-expressing T cells, an anti-gammadeltaTCR antibody was added in several experiments. In roughly 6 donors, the dominant CD3+CD56+NKG2C+ clonotypes were found to rank among the top 10 CD8+ clonotypes and to make up 1.0-7.0% of CD8+ T cells. Those dominant clonotypes were again the most abundant among CD3+CD56-NKG2C+ cells in a few donors, at about 25-65%. Whether the expanded NKG2C-expressing T cell clones were specific for HCMV antigens was left unclear. The study sequenced eight donors, all healthy volunteers chosen at random: three men and five women. HCMV serostatus was determined by detecting HCMV-specific IgG in serum with a commercial ELISA kit. For several donors, bulk peripheral blood T-cell repertoires were also sequenced from unsorted PBMC. MIGEC was used to demultiplex reads and group reads by UMI, and MiTCR was used to assemble and quantify clonotypes. To exclude erroneous sequences, only TCR cDNA sequences supported by at least two reads were retained. Downstream repertoire analysis used the tcR package, and clonotypes were matched across fractions by CDR3 nucleotide sequence plus V segment. Antigen specificity was annotated against VDJdb with VDJmatch, allowing one amino acid substitution in CDR3.

This sequence was found in a woman aged 18-29 years in good health. Sequenced material: PBMCs. The rearranged chain carries TRBV4-2 and TRBJ2-2; 9 bases in the junction line up with TRBD2. CDR3 sequence: CASSQDGASGKAGELFF. The nucleotide sequence is given as TGTGCCAGCAGCCAAGATGGGGCTAGCGGGAAGGCCGGGGAGCTGTTTTTT.